These 25 T cell receptor beta chains originate from one sample sequenced in a study of lymphopenia after photon versus proton radiotherapy. TCRdb's table, derived via immunoSEQ multiplex PCR, lists solely in-frame clones and lacks some. The top ten clones hold roughly 27% of a sample with about 49,000 clones, more than 70% of them seen once. Sequencing was performed on peripheral blood, taken from a patient treated with photon-based radiotherapy. The receptors come from a man aged 50 to 59 with gastric cancer.

V usage is TRBV4-3 and J usage is TRBJ2-1; TRBD2 matches at 10 bases. This CDR3 comprises 16 residues. The junction had 1 base not matched to a gene; V was cut back by 0 bases and J by 2 bases. Germline values: CDR1 LGHNA, CDR2 YSLEER. CDR3 residues: CASSQETSGTYNEQFF. CDR3 DNA: TGCGCCAGCAGCCAAGAAACTAGCGGGACCTACAATGAGCAGTTCTTC.

This sequence joins TRBV10-3 and TRBJ2-1; 12 nucleotides line up with TRBD2. The ends lost 10 bases at V and 0 bases at J; junction bases unmatched: 13. The length of the CDR3 is 18 residues. Germline CDR1 is ENHRY and CDR2 is SYGVKD. The CDR3 DNA reads TGTGCCACCACTGCCGGCCTAGCGGGAGGGTCCTCCTACAATGAGCAGTTCTTC. As protein: CATTAGLAGGSSYNEQFF.

This chain connects TRBV5-1 to TRBJ2-1; perhaps TRBD2 as D (5 bases). CDR1 is SGHRS, CDR2 YFSETQ, per germline. The CDR3 totals 15 residues. V was shortened by 0 bases and J by 7 bases, with 14 bases between the two germline ends. As DNA, the CDR3 is TGCGCCAGCAGCTTGGTGGCTAGCCATGGGAATGAGCAGTTCTTC. Protein sequence: CASSLVASHGNEQFF.

The chain employs TRBV28 and TRBJ1-1, with D possibly being TRBD1 (5 bases). The CDR3 contains 15 residues. Germline CDR1 MDHEN, CDR2 SYDVKM. V dropped 3 bases and J dropped 3 bases, with 14 bases sitting between them. CDR3 loop: CASSLLDRGYTEAFF. The CDR3 nucleotides are TGTGCCAGCAGTTTGCTTGACAGAGGGTACACTGAAGCTTTCTTT.

The V gene is TRBV2, the J gene TRBJ2-3; 9 positions match TRBD2. This CDR3 region has 16 residues. In germline, CDR1 is SNHLY, CDR2 FYNNEI. The V segment lost 3 bases and the J segment 5 bases; nucleotides outside the gene matches: 9. CDR3 DNA sequence: TGTGCCAGCAGTGAGGAGGTAGCGGGAGTCCGAGATACGCAGTATTTT. Its protein product is CASSEEVAGVRDTQYF.

The V gene is TRBV19, the J gene TRBJ1-1; D is possibly TRBD1 (6 bases). The CDR3 has 13 residues. Looked up from germline, CDR1 is LNHDA and CDR2 is SQIVND (reference sequence). Trimming left V 2 bases short and J 7 bases short, with 11 bases between. CDR3 residues: CASSIFRGLEAFF. The CDR3 DNA reads TGTGCCAGTAGTATATTCAGGGGTCTTGAAGCTTTCTTT.

In this sample, this clone turned up once. The chain recombines TRBV6-5 with TRBJ1-4; a weak D match, TRBD1 (6 bases). V shed 4 bases and J shed 4 bases, with 13 bases lying between them. The CDR3 is made up of 15 amino acids. The germline gives CDR1 MNHEY, CDR2 SVGAGI. CDR3 amino acids: CASSLAGALNEKLFF. The CDR3 DNA is TGTGCCAGCAGTTTAGCAGGGGCGCTTAATGAAAAACTGTTTTTT.

This clone appeared once. The chain recombines TRBV9 with TRBJ2-3; 7 bases fit TRBD2. V was clipped by 4 bases and J by 6 bases; unmatched bases: 11. Germline assignment: CDR1 SGDLS and CDR2 YYNGEE. This CDR3 is built from 15 residues. The CDR3 is CASSPLGGRADTQYF. CDR3 coding DNA: TGTGCCAGCAGCCCCTTGGGGGGGAGGGCCGATACGCAGTATTTT.

The CDR3 sequence is CAIMDREITEAFF. The CDR3 DNA reads as TGTGCCATCATGGACAGGGAGATCACTGAAGCTTTCTTT. The chain has TRBV10-3 and TRBJ1-1; TRBD1 matches at 8 bases. The CDR3 has 13 residues. With 7 bases clipped from V and 4 bases from J, the junction kept 5 bases outside the gene matches. Per germline, CDR1 ENHRY and CDR2 SYGVKD.

The CDR3 nucleotides are TGTGCCAGCAGCCGTGAGGCGGGTTCTACTGGGGCCAACGTCCTGACTTTC. This gives the protein CASSREAGSTGANVLTF. The J gene is TRBJ2-6, the V gene TRBV5-5, with D perhaps matching TRBD2 (5 bases). This CDR3 contains 17 residues. The V end lost 4 bases, the J end lost 2 bases, and 16 bases lay between the germline ends. Germline V gene lookup returns CDR1 SGHKS and CDR2 YYEKEE (reference sequence).

This clone was seen only once. This rearrangement joins TRBV5-1 to TRBJ1-1; possibly TRBD1 for D (5 bases). V was clipped by 6 bases and J by 1 base, with 10 bases between them. The CDR3 totals 13 residues. CDR1 and CDR2 (germline): SGHRS, YFSETQ. In DNA form, the CDR3 reads TGCGCCAGCACCGAGGGGACGAACACTGAAGCTTTCTTT. Amino acid sequence: CASTEGTNTEAFF.

The V and J genes are TRBV28 and TRBJ2-2; 8 bases align to TRBD1. The CDR3 sequence is 15 residues long. Germline V CDR1 and CDR2: MDHEN, SYDVKM. V was clipped by 3 bases and J by 5 bases; unmatched bases: 5. The CDR3 sequence is CASSFKDRVTGELFF. In DNA form, the CDR3 reads TGTGCCAGCAGTTTTAAGGACAGGGTGACCGGGGAGCTGTTTTTT.

The CDR3 spells CASSVGGGTNTDTQYF. Here the CDR3 DNA reads TGTGCCAGCAGCGTAGGTGGCGGGACGAACACAGATACGCAGTATTTT. The chain joins TRBV9 to TRBJ2-3; a weak D match, TRBD2 (6 bases). V lost 0 bases to trimming and J lost 2 bases, with 13 bases between them. Germline CDR1 reads SGDLS; CDR2 reads YYNGEE. CDR3 size: 16 residues.

The chain employs TRBV15 and TRBJ2-3; D is possibly TRBD1 or TRBD2 (5 bases each). V was cut by 5 bases and J by 4 bases, with 16 bases left in between. Germline-derived CDR1 and CDR2 are LNHNV and YYDKDF (reference sequence). The CDR3 has 15 residues. The CDR3, as DNA: TGTGCCACCAGCGTTGGGGGTTTAAAGGCAGATACGCAGTATTTT. This sequence encodes CATSVGGLKADTQYF.

The rearrangement links TRBV14 to TRBJ2-1, with 12 positions matching TRBD2. The CDR3 is 17 residues long. CDR1 SGHDN and CDR2 FVKESK come from the germline V gene. Unmatched junction bases numbered 11, after V lost 4 bases and J lost 7 bases. The CDR3 region is CASSRLAGGGTRNEQFF. The DNA for the CDR3 is TGTGCCAGCAGCCGCCTAGCGGGAGGGGGTACGAGGAATGAGCAGTTCTTC.

The chain has TRBV27 and TRBJ2-7; TRBD1 matches 10 bases. J gave up 1 base and V 5 bases, and 8 bases lay outside the gene matches. The V gene's germline CDR1 is MNHEY and CDR2 SMNVEV (reference sequence). The CDR3 contains 16 residues. Written as DNA, the CDR3 is TGTGCCAGCAGTAGCCGGGACAGGGGCTTTTCCTACGAGCAGTACTTC. The encoded protein is CASSSRDRGFSYEQYF.

The gene calls are TRBV27 and TRBJ1-5; no clear D. Per the germline V gene, CDR1 is MNHEY and CDR2 is SMNVEV (reference sequence). Trimming left V 6 bases short and J 0 bases short, with 9 bases between. CDR3 length equals 14 residues. CDR3 DNA: TGTGCCAGCAGCCCGGGTCTTAGCAATCAGCCCCAGCATTTT. This sequence encodes CASSPGLSNQPQHF.

The V gene is TRBV7-2, the J gene TRBJ2-7, with 9 bases lining up with TRBD2. This CDR3 has 14 residues. Trimming took 3 bases from V and 3 from J; bases not matched to a gene: 3. Germline V CDR1 and CDR2: SGHTA, FQGNSA. Here the CDR3 reads CASSFERGVYEQYF. In DNA form, the CDR3 reads TGTGCCAGCAGCTTCGAGCGGGGGGTCTACGAGCAGTACTTC. Filled out from reference TRBV7-2 and TRBJ2-7, the complete variable domain reads GAGVSQSPSNKVTEKGKDVELRCDPISGHTALYWYRQSLGQGLEFLIYFQGNSAPDKSGLPSDRFSAERTGGSVSTLTIQRTQQEDSAVYLCASSFERGVYEQYFGPGTRLTVT.

The gene calls are TRBV23-1 and TRBJ1-1, with 7 bases lining up with TRBD1. TRBV23-1 is labeled an ORF, and its function is uncertain. The CDR3 has 21 residues. Losses at the gene ends were 2 bases for V and 2 bases for J; bases not matched to a gene: 23. CDR3 nucleotide sequence: TGCGCCAGCAGTCAACCAGCCCCCCCAACAGGGGCGCCCTTTCCTAACACTGAAGCTTTCTTT. This gives the protein CASSQPAPPTGAPFPNTEAFF.

The chain combines TRBV7-9 with TRBJ1-4; 7 nucleotides line up with TRBD1. V lost 6 bases to trimming and J lost 1 base; unmatched junction nucleotides: 5. The CDR3 length is 15 residues. Germline CDR1 reads SEHNR; CDR2 reads FQNEAQ (reference sequence). The CDR3 here is CASSPQGGTNEKLFF. Here the CDR3 DNA reads TGTGCCAGCAGTCCCCAGGGGGGAACTAATGAAAAACTGTTTTTT.

This clone has only one observation. CDR3: CASSQVRYEQYF. The CDR3 DNA reads TGTGCCAGCAGCCAAGTGAGGTACGAGCAGTACTTC. The chain combines TRBV14 with TRBJ2-7; D is uncertain. The length of the CDR3 is 12 residues. Trimming took 1 base from V and 4 from J, leaving 5 bases between them. Germline CDR1 is SGHDN and CDR2 is FVKESK.

J is TRBJ2-1 and V is TRBV28; the match to TRBD2 covers 9 bases. The CDR3 covers 16 residues. Trimming at V came to 5 bases and at J to 8 bases, leaving 13 bases not matched to a gene. Germline lookup yields CDR1 MDHEN and CDR2 SYDVKM. The CDR3 nucleotides are TGTGCCAGCAGTCTCCCCCCGGGCGGGAGGGCCCATGAGCAGTTCTTC. Its translation is CASSLPPGGRAHEQFF.

This clone was seen only a few times. The chain carries TRBV5-1 and TRBJ1-1; weak D call: TRBD1 (6 bases). The CDR3 spans 13 residues. Germline CDR1 reads SGHRS; CDR2 reads YFSETQ. V shed 3 bases and J shed 7 bases, with 13 bases lying between them. The CDR3 reads CASSSGQPIEAFF. In DNA form, the CDR3 reads TGCGCCAGCAGCTCAGGACAGCCGATTGAAGCTTTCTTT.

The J gene is TRBJ2-1, the V gene TRBV19, with 10 bases aligning to TRBD1. Trimming cost V 3 bases and J 8 bases; bases outside gene matches: 10. Germline assignment: CDR1 LNHDA and CDR2 SQIVND (reference sequence). This CDR3 contains 16 residues. CDR3 nucleotides: TGTGCCAGTAGTATTAGTGAGACAGGGGGCTTCGATGAGCAGTTCTTC. It is translated as CASSISETGGFDEQFF. The whole variable domain, filled in from reference TRBV19 and TRBJ2-1, reads DGGITQSPKYLFRKEGQNVTLSCEQNLNHDAMYWYRQDPGQGLRLIYYSQIVNDFQKGDIAEGYSVSREKKESFPLTVTSAQKNPTAFYLCASSISETGGFDEQFFGPGTRLTVL.

The rearrangement uses TRBV19 and TRBJ2-4, with D perhaps being TRBD1 or TRBD2 (5 bases each). CDR1 is LNHDA, CDR2 SQIVND, per germline (reference sequence). The V and J ends lost 1 base and 7 bases respectively, with 11 bases between them. This CDR3 has 14 residues. CDR3: CASSIVAGSNIQYF. CDR3 in DNA: TGTGCCAGTAGTATAGTGGCAGGGAGCAACATTCAGTACTTC.